What follows describes a single TCR beta chain. This entry comes from a study of blood T cell repertoires in COVID-19. Study-wide context: Spain, Italy and the United States supplied samples that represented acute and convalescent COVID-19. Nucleic acid was either cDNA or gDNA, and it came from T cells, B-cell-depleted T cells, or PBMCs.

This CDR3 is built from 15 residues. Germline V gene sequence: CDR1 SGHKS, CDR2 YYEKEE (reference sequence). V lost 4 bases, J lost 2 bases, and 14 bases lay in between. Authors' processing steps: Nucleated cell counts were estimated from reference gene primer amplification. The repertoire was sequenced with immunoSEQ multiplex PCR; TCRdb's copy has only in-frame clones and lacks some. V and J calls and clone size follow that table, whereas D and trimming were derived from the DNA. The table lists about 160,000 clones, under 95% of them singletons, with about 2% in the top ten. This clonotype was obtained from a young man with acute or convalescent COVID-19. This chain connects TRBV5-5 to TRBJ2-3; the D gene is possibly TRBD1 (6 bases). The sequenced sample was peripheral blood. The CDR3 DNA reads TGTGCCAGCAGCCTCGGGACAACAGTCACAGATACGCAGTATTTT. Its translation is CASSLGTTVTDTQYF.